These 6 T cell receptor beta chains came from one sample sequenced in a study of response to subunit inactivated influenza vaccine. MiXCR was run by TCRdb on the RT-PCR reads, yielding one entry per CDR3 protein. This sample has about 240,000 distinct CDR3 sequences; 12% occur once, and the top ten carry less than 8.5%. The specimen comprised non-naive T cells sorted from PBMCs, sampled around 14 days before vaccination. These receptors were obtained from a man aged 50-59 years who received an inactivated influenza vaccine.

The chain has TRBV29-1 and TRBJ2-5; 7 nucleotides agree with TRBD1. The germline CDR1 and CDR2 sequences are SQVTM and ANQGSEA. Unmatched junction bases numbered 10, after V lost 0 bases and J lost 9 bases. CDR3 length: 14 amino acids. CDR3 loop: CSVEEGQAPKAQYF. CDR3 bases: TGCAGCGTTGAAGAAGGACAGGCCCCCAAGGCCCAGTACTTC. The variable domain in full, with the rest retrieved from reference TRBV29-1 and TRBJ2-5, is SAVISQKPSRDICQRGTSLTIQCQVDSQVTMMFWYRQQPGQSLTLIATANQGSEATYESGFVIDKFPISRPNLTFSTLTVSNMSPEDSSIYLCSVEEGQAPKAQYFGPGTRLLVL.

The table lists this clonotype with a few counts. This chain connects TRBV30 to TRBJ2-3; 8 nucleotides match TRBD2. This CDR3 comprises 16 residues. Trimming cost V 2 bases and J 2 bases; bases outside gene matches: 9. The V gene's germline CDR1 is GTSNPN and CDR2 SVGIG (reference sequence). The CDR3 DNA sequence: TGTGCCTGGAGTCCTTTTCGGGGGGGGGCCACAGATACGCAGTATTTT. Translated: CAWSPFRGGATDTQYF.

In this sample, this clonotype turned up a few times. V is TRBV28 and J is TRBJ1-4, with D uncertain. Germline assignment: CDR1 MDHEN and CDR2 SYDVKM. Trimming removed 3 bases at V and 4 bases at J, with 9 bases between. There are 14 residues in the CDR3. DNA of the CDR3: TGTGCCAGCAGTTTGGTGAATAGTAATGAAAAACTGTTTTTT. This sequence encodes CASSLVNSNEKLFF. The full variable domain, rest sourced from reference TRBV28 and TRBJ1-4, is DVKVTQSSRYLVKRTGEKVFLECVQDMDHENMFWYRQDPGLGLRLIYFSYDVKMKEKGDIPEGYSVSREKKERFSLILESASTNQTSMYLCASSLVNSNEKLFFGSGTQLSVL.

The rearrangement links TRBV5-1 to TRBJ1-5, with 9 bases lining up with TRBD1. Germline-derived CDR1 and CDR2 are SGHRS and YFSETQ. J was trimmed by 6 bases and V by 5 bases; bases with no gene match: 9. This CDR3 is 15 amino acids long. Here the CDR3 reads CASRPGQGDSQPQHF. The DNA for the CDR3 is TGCGCCAGCAGGCCGGGACAGGGTGATAGTCAGCCCCAGCATTTT.

This clonotype appeared many times. The chain links TRBV20-1 to TRBJ1-1; D remains ambiguous. V lost 5 bases, J lost 4 bases, and 8 bases lay in between. Germline V gene data show CDR1 as DFQATT and CDR2 as SNEGSKA (reference sequence). The CDR3 is 11 amino acids. The CDR3 sequence: CSARPGTEAFF. CDR3 in DNA: TGCAGTGCTCGTCCCGGCACTGAAGCTTTCTTT.

The DNA of the CDR3 is TGTGCCAGCAGCTTAGCAGCGGCGGGGGGGCAAGAGACCCAGTACTTC. Amino acids: CASSLAAAGGQETQYF. This chain links TRBV7-2 with TRBJ2-5; 9 bases match TRBD2. This CDR3 region has 16 residues. Germline V lookup: CDR1 SGHTA, CDR2 FQGNSA. J was trimmed by 2 bases and V by 0 bases; bases with no gene match: 4.